Below, 25 T cell receptor beta chains from the same sample are listed, as sequenced in a study of spatial heterogeneity in lung cancer. Study results and caveats: Expanded intratumoral alpha and beta TCR counts tracked tumor mutation counts.

Time point described: sample taken at primary tumor resection. These receptors' targets are unknown. TCRdb re-analysed the 5' RACE reads in MiXCR, keeping a single row per CDR3 protein. The sample has about 18,000 distinct CDR3 sequences, 7.5% seen once. The sequenced sample was lung tumor tissue, obtained at surgery. Receptors originate from a male donor with early-stage non-small cell lung cancer.

As for this clonotype: A clone one base away is much larger, so this may be a read error. The rearrangement uses TRBV7-8 and TRBJ1-4; a weak D match, TRBD1 (5 bases). Germline loops: CDR1 SGHVS, CDR2 FQNEAQ. This CDR3 has 16 amino acids. For the CDR3, the DNA is TGTGCCAGCAGCACGCCGTTGGCAGGGACGGGTGAAAAACAGTTTTTT. Translating it yields CASSTPLAGTGEKQFF.

In its sample, this clonotype was seen a few times. V gene TRBV20-1 combines with J gene TRBJ2-3; 8 nucleotides align to TRBD1. Trimming cost V 1 base and J 4 bases; bases outside gene matches: 16. The germline CDR1 and CDR2 sequences are DFQATT and SNEGSKA (reference sequence). The CDR3 covers 18 residues. The CDR3 loop reads CSARGLVYSGGGPDTQYF. For the CDR3, the DNA is TGCAGTGCTAGAGGCTTGGTGTACTCAGGGGGCGGACCAGATACGCAGTATTTT.

This clonotype was counted at least ten times. The rearrangement links TRBV20-1 to TRBJ2-1, with a weak D call TRBD2 (6 bases). The germline gives CDR1 DFQATT, CDR2 SNEGSKA (reference sequence). With 3 bases removed from V and 4 bases from J, the gap between germline ends came to 19 bases. This CDR3 has 16 residues. The CDR3 loop is CSARHRAGLLYNEQFF. CDR3 DNA: TGCAGTGCTAGGCACCGGGCGGGACTCCTATACAATGAGCAGTTCTTC.

This clonotype was counted a few times. The chain uses TRBV9 and TRBJ1-2; TRBD1 matches at 11 bases. The CDR3 extends over 14 amino acids. The germline gives CDR1 SGDLS, CDR2 YYNGEE. Germline trimming cut 3 bases from V and 3 bases from J; bases unmatched to any gene: 1. CDR3 sequence reads: CASSAGQGDYGYTF. The CDR3 DNA reads TGTGCCAGCAGCGCGGGACAGGGGGACTATGGCTACACCTTC.

The genes are TRBV6-5 and TRBJ1-3; D unclear. This CDR3 region has 15 residues. Looked up from germline, CDR1 is MNHEY and CDR2 is SVGAGI. V was pared by 2 bases and J by 0 bases, with 8 bases between. This CDR3 reads CASSYGSSSGNTIYF. The CDR3 DNA reads as TGTGCCAGCAGTTACGGGTCCAGCTCTGGAAACACCATATATTTT.

The rearrangement uses TRBV20-1 and TRBJ2-2; 11 positions match TRBD2. The V gene end was trimmed by 6 bases and the J gene end by 5 bases; junction bases not matched to a gene: 5. CDR1 is DFQATT, CDR2 SNEGSKA, per germline (reference sequence). The CDR3 covers 14 residues. This chain's CDR3 is CSAQTSGVTGELFF. Here the CDR3 DNA reads TGCAGTGCCCAGACTAGCGGGGTTACCGGGGAGCTGTTTTTT.

In regard to this clonotype: Just one base apart from a much larger clone, this may be a read error. The chain carries TRBV7-2 and TRBJ2-1; TRBD2 agrees at 8 bases. Germline loops: CDR1 SGHTA, CDR2 FQGNSA. The CDR3 is 15 amino acids. The chain's CDR3 is CVSSQAGDSYNEQFF. The CDR3 DNA reads as TGTGTCAGCAGCCAAGCGGGGGACTCCTACAATGAGCAGTTCTTC.

This clonotype occurred a few times. The V gene is TRBV7-3, the J gene TRBJ2-1; D ambiguous. The CDR3 is 13 amino acids. V lost 5 bases, J lost 9 bases, and 14 bases lay in between. CDR1 is SGHTA, CDR2 FQGTGA, per germline. The CDR3 nucleotides are TGTGCCAGCAGCCCAGGTCAGTTTGGTGAGCAGTTCTTC. It translates to CASSPGQFGEQFF.

The V gene is TRBV3-1, the J gene TRBJ1-5; no reliable D call. The CDR3 runs to 16 residues. Trimming shortened V by 5 bases and J by 0 bases, and 14 bases separated the two germline ends. Germline-derived CDR1 and CDR2 are LGHDT and YNNKEL (reference sequence). In DNA, the CDR3 is TGTGCCAGCAGCATCGGGGTAGTCTATAGCAATCAGCCCCAGCATTTT. Translated: CASSIGVVYSNQPQHF.

The chain joins TRBV5-4 to TRBJ2-5; TRBD2 is a possible D gene (7 bases). With 4 bases removed from V and 4 bases from J, the gap between germline ends came to 20 bases. This CDR3 region has 16 residues. Germline CDR1 and CDR2: SGHNT and YYREEE (reference sequence). CDR3 sequence (DNA): TGTGCCAGCAGCCCCCGGGGGGCGGGTAGAGGAGAGACCCAGTACTTC. Translation: CASSPRGAGRGETQYF. The full variable domain, with the rest looked up from reference TRBV5-4 and TRBJ2-5, is ETGVTQSPTHLIKTRGQQVTLRCSSQSGHNTVSWYQQALGQGPQFIFQYYREEENGRGNFPPRFSGLQFPNYSSELNVNALELDDSALYLCASSPRGAGRGETQYFGPGTRLLVL.

There are a few counts of this clonotype. A read error may be the cause here, since a much bigger clone is one base away. This chain joins TRBV7-6 and TRBJ1-5; D gene ambiguous. The germline V gene encodes CDR1 SGHVS and CDR2 FNYEAQ. The CDR3 has 13 residues. Written as DNA, the CDR3 is TGTGCCAGCAGCTTGGATAGCAATCAGCCCCAGAATTTT. Protein: CASSLDSNQPQNF. Variable domain in full (rest from reference TRBV7-6 and TRBJ1-5): GAGVSQSPRYKVTKRGQDVALRCDPISGHVSLYWYRQALGQGPEFLTYFNYEAQQDKSGLPNDRFSAERPEGSISTLTIQRTEQRDSAMYRCASSLDSNQPQNFGDGTRLSIL.

This clonotype showed up just a few times. The chain carries TRBV5-1 and TRBJ2-1; 11 nucleotides agree with TRBD2. The germline V gene encodes CDR1 SGHRS and CDR2 YFSETQ. The CDR3 length is 17 residues. J was trimmed by 7 bases and V by 0 bases; bases with no gene match: 9. CDR3 nucleotides: TGCGCCAGCAGCTTGGGCGGTCTAGCGGGGGGCGTGAATGAGCAGTTCTTC. Protein product: CASSLGGLAGGVNEQFF.

This clonotype came up many times. The gene calls are TRBV28 and TRBJ2-5, with 7 bases fitting TRBD2. The CDR3 is made up of 17 amino acids. Germline assignment: CDR1 MDHEN and CDR2 SYDVKM. The J segment lost 2 bases and the V segment lost 1 base, leaving 10 bases of the junction unmatched. The DNA for the CDR3 is TGTGCCAGCAGTTTATCTTCTAGCGGTTGGGGGCAAGAGACCCAGTACTTC. Translation gives CASSLSSSGWGQETQYF.

The genes are TRBV27 and TRBJ2-2; TRBD1 matches at 7 bases. The trim removed 5 bases at V and 2 bases at J, leaving 5 bases unmatched. The CDR3 totals 15 residues. Germline assignment: CDR1 MNHEY and CDR2 SMNVEV (reference sequence). The CDR3 loop is CASSLRGPNTGELFF. CDR3 nucleotide sequence: TGTGCCAGCAGTCTGAGGGGGCCCAACACCGGGGAGCTGTTTTTT.

This clonotype has ten or more counts. J is TRBJ1-6 and V is TRBV7-9; D gene unclear. V was pared by 4 bases and J by 2 bases, with 9 bases between. CDR3 size: 15 residues. Germline values: CDR1 SEHNR, CDR2 FQNEAQ (reference sequence). Here the CDR3 DNA reads TGTGCCAGCAGCTATCAGGACGCCTATAATTCACCCCTCCACTTT. This codes for CASSYQDAYNSPLHF.

In its sample, this clonotype was seen many times. The CDR3 nucleotides read TGCGCCAGCAGCCAAGTAGAGGGGGCTGCGGAGACCCAGTACTTC. It translates to CASSQVEGAAETQYF. The V gene is TRBV4-1, the J gene TRBJ2-5; 7 bases line up with TRBD1. The CDR3 has 15 residues. Trimming took 1 base from V and 5 from J; bases not matched to a gene: 7. CDR1 is MGHRA, CDR2 YSYEKL, per germline.

By proportion, this clonotype is medium-sized (0.01 to 0.1%). V is TRBV10-1 and J is TRBJ2-3; D call uncertain. The CDR3 totals 11 residues. The germline CDR1 and CDR2 sequences are WNHNN and SYGVQD (reference sequence). The V and J ends lost 4 bases and 4 bases respectively, with 3 bases between them. This CDR3 is CASSASDTQYF. The CDR3 DNA follows: TGCGCCAGCAGTGCCTCAGATACGCAGTATTTT.

The chain is built from TRBV4-1 and TRBJ1-1; TRBD1 aligns across 8 bases. The CDR3 covers 16 residues. J was trimmed by 1 base and V by 4 bases; bases with no gene match: 8. The germline CDR1 and CDR2 sequences are MGHRA and YSYEKL. CDR3 residues: CASSLEGQVANTEAFF. In nucleotides, the CDR3 is TGCGCCAGCAGCCTAGAGGGACAGGTAGCGAACACTGAAGCTTTCTTT.

At least ten counts were recorded for this clonotype. The gene calls are TRBV20-1 and TRBJ1-3; D is unresolved. The CDR3 runs to 17 residues. Germline assignment: CDR1 DFQATT and CDR2 SNEGSKA (reference sequence). V gave up 0 bases and J gave up 0 bases, with 15 bases separating them. CDR3 in DNA: TGCAGTGCTAGAGATCGTTACAGCCGATTCTCTGGAAACACCATATATTTT. This sequence encodes CSARDRYSRFSGNTIYF.

The chain has TRBV29-1 and TRBJ2-1, with D tentatively TRBD1 or TRBD2 (5 bases each). CDR3 length: 13 amino acids. V lost 2 bases to trimming and J lost 9 bases, with 14 bases between them. Germline values: CDR1 SQVTM, CDR2 ANQGSEA. CDR3 protein: CSVERPLGGEQFF. The CDR3 nucleotides read TGCAGCGTTGAACGACCCCTTGGGGGTGAGCAGTTCTTC.

This clonotype was observed many times. The V and J genes are TRBV4-1 and TRBJ1-1, with a weak D call TRBD1 (5 bases). V was cut by 2 bases and J by 8 bases, with 21 bases left in between. This CDR3 has 16 residues. CDR1 and CDR2 (germline): MGHRA, YSYEKL. CDR3: CASSQPLRERSREAFF. CDR3 nucleotides: TGCGCCAGCAGCCAACCCCTCAGGGAACGGAGTAGAGAAGCTTTCTTT.

This clonotype was seen at least ten times. The chain employs TRBV3-1 and TRBJ1-5; D gene ambiguous. Germline values: CDR1 LGHDT, CDR2 YNNKEL (reference sequence). V shed 8 bases and J shed 5 bases, with 13 bases lying between them. The CDR3 length is 13 residues. This CDR3 is CASGFAGDQPQHF. The CDR3 DNA reads TGTGCCAGCGGGTTTGCAGGTGATCAGCCCCAGCATTTT.

In this sample, this clonotype turned up a few times. The gene calls are TRBV5-1 and TRBJ2-1; D is ambiguous. The CDR3 has 15 residues. The V and J ends lost 4 bases and 0 bases respectively, with 11 bases between them. Germline V lookup: CDR1 SGHRS, CDR2 YFSETQ. CDR3 coding DNA: TGCGCCAGCAGCCCGACTGTGAGCTCCTACAATGAGCAGTTCTTC. Translated: CASSPTVSSYNEQFF.

This clonotype was observed at least ten times. V gene TRBV20-1 combines with J gene TRBJ1-2; a possible D gene is TRBD1 (5 bases). There are 13 residues in the CDR3. Germline CDR1 and CDR2: DFQATT and SNEGSKA (reference sequence). The germline V and J ends were trimmed by 6 bases and 6 bases, with 17 bases remaining between them. The CDR3 bases are TGCAGTGCCCCCCCCAGGGAAGGTAATGGCTACACCTTC. Translated, it gives CSAPPREGNGYTF.

This clonotype was counted many times. The chain employs TRBV20-1 and TRBJ2-2; perhaps D is TRBD1 or TRBD2 (5 bases each). Germline CDR1 DFQATT, CDR2 SNEGSKA (reference sequence). V gave up 0 bases and J gave up 5 bases, with 10 bases separating them. The CDR3 is 14 amino acids. The CDR3 sequence is CSARDRGVTGELFF. The DNA of the CDR3 is TGCAGTGCTAGAGATAGGGGAGTAACCGGGGAGCTGTTTTTT.